A single sample gave rise to the 14 T cell receptor beta chains below, sequenced in a study of blood T cells in healthy people across ages. A second PCR, run for roughly 7 to 11 cycles, used a sample-barcoded 5' primer plus a J-beta primer mix. TCRdb reanalysed the 5' RACE reads using MiXCR and keeps one entry per CDR3 protein. The table records 750,000 to 950,000 distinct CDR3 sequences, more than 25% of them present only once. In addition, the sample was reused for a study of T cells of mothers and their children.

The sample taken for sequencing was blood. Receptor source: a boy under 18 in good health.

The gene calls are TRBV11-1 and TRBJ2-1; 10 bases match TRBD2. In germline, CDR1 is SGHAT, CDR2 FQDESV (reference sequence). V shed 3 bases, J shed 9 bases, and the junction held 5 bases outside the gene matches. This CDR3 is built from 14 residues. The CDR3 sequence is CASSFKAGGPEQFF. The DNA for the CDR3 is TGTGCCAGCAGCTTCAAAGCGGGGGGGCCTGAGCAGTTCTTC.

V and J are TRBV27 and TRBJ2-7; D could derive from TRBD1 or TRBD2 (5 bases each). The last part of the DNA fits TRBJ2-1 better; the J call may be wrong. The CDR3 has 14 amino acids. Germline values: CDR1 MNHEY, CDR2 SMNVEV (reference sequence). The CDR3 spells CASSSPWGRHEQFF. DNA of the CDR3: TGTGCCAGCAGTTCCCCGTGGGGACGCCATGAGCAGTTCTTC.

This clonotype has just one count. This chain joins TRBV28 and TRBJ1-4; no definite D call. V was shortened by 3 bases and J by 5 bases, with 16 bases between the two germline ends. Germline-derived CDR1 and CDR2 are MDHEN and SYDVKM. The CDR3 consists of 16 residues. The CDR3, as DNA: TGTGCCAGCAGTTTTTTCCCAGAGGCGATAAATGAAAAACTGTTTTTT. This translates into CASSFFPEAINEKLFF.

At least ten counts were recorded for this clonotype. This chain joins TRBV13 and TRBJ2-7; D might be TRBD1 (5 bases). This CDR3 is 12 amino acids long. The germline V gene encodes CDR1 PRHDT and CDR2 FYEKMQ (reference sequence). V lost 5 bases to trimming and J lost 4 bases, with 9 bases between them. CDR3 residues: CASSLGQYEQYF. The DNA of the CDR3 is TGTGCCAGCAGCCTCGGACAATACGAGCAGTACTTC. The whole variable domain, filled in from reference TRBV13 and TRBJ2-7, reads AAGVIQSPRHLIKEKRETATLKCYPIPRHDTVYWYQQGPGQDPQFLISFYEKMQSDKGSIPDRFSAQQFSDYHSELNMSSLELGDSALYFCASSLGQYEQYFGPGTRLTVT.

This clonotype came up a few times. J is TRBJ1-1 and V is TRBV2; possible D gene TRBD1, 5 bases. This CDR3 is built from 12 residues. CDR1 and CDR2 (germline): SNHLY, FYNNEI. The CDR3 DNA is TGTGCTAGCGGAGCAGGGTCAACTGAAGCTTTCTTT. It translates to CASGAGSTEAFF.

This clonotype showed up just a few times. V gene TRBV3-1 combines with J gene TRBJ2-1, with unresolved D. This CDR3 region has 15 residues. Germline values: CDR1 LGHDT, CDR2 YNNKEL (reference sequence). Trimming shortened V by 3 bases and J by 0 bases, and 9 bases separated the two germline ends. CDR3 nucleotide sequence: TGTGCCAGCAGCCAGGCGGCCACCTCCTACAATGAGCAGTTCTTC. Translated: CASSQAATSYNEQFF.

The J gene is TRBJ2-7, the V gene TRBV20-1; the D is unclear. V lost 6 bases and J 4 bases, leaving 13 bases between the germline ends. Looked up from germline, CDR1 is DFQATT and CDR2 is SNEGSKA (reference sequence). CDR3 length equals 12 residues. The CDR3 nucleotides read TGCAGTGCCACCGAATTGGAGTACGAGCAGTACTTC. Encoded protein: CSATELEYEQYF.

This clonotype was detected a few times. The chain carries TRBV15 and TRBJ2-5; D ambiguous. Judging by the DNA end, TRBJ2-7 fits better; the J call may be wrong. CDR1 LNHNV and CDR2 YYDKDF come from the germline V gene (reference sequence). There are 13 residues in the CDR3. The CDR3 here is CATSSTRSLEQYF. CDR3 sequence (DNA): TGTGCCACCAGCAGCACACGGTCGCTCGAGCAGTACTTC.

This clonotype appeared a few times. The J gene is TRBJ2-2, the V gene TRBV12-3 or TRBV12-4; D gene unclear. V was trimmed by 3 bases and J by 6 bases, leaving 5 bases between them. This CDR3 is 12 amino acids long. CDR3 coding DNA: TGTGCCAGCAGTTTTCCCCCCGGGGAGCTGTTTTTT. Protein: CASSFPPGELFF.

The genes are TRBV2 and TRBJ2-7, with D perhaps matching TRBD1 or TRBD2 (5 bases each). Trimming took 10 bases from V and 2 from J, leaving 12 bases between them. Germline CDR1 and CDR2: SNHLY and FYNNEI. This CDR3 has 12 residues. CDR3 amino acids: CANRRGAYEQYF. For the CDR3, the DNA is TGTGCCAACAGACGGGGCGCCTACGAGCAGTACTTC. Full variable domain (rest looked up from reference TRBV2 and TRBJ2-7): EPEVTQTPSHQVTQMGQEVILRCVPISNHLYFYWYRQILGQKVEFLVSFYNNEISEKSEIFDDQFSVERPDGSNFTLKIRSTKLEDSAMYFCANRRGAYEQYFGPGTRLTVT.

There are many counts of this clonotype. Sequence at one end of the junction differs from germline and may be a read error. The chain uses TRBV5-1 and TRBJ2-1; 11 nucleotides agree with TRBD2. CDR1 and CDR2 (germline): SGHRS, YFSETQ. The CDR3 length is 15 residues. The chain's CDR3 is CASSSTSGGYNEQFF. The CDR3 DNA is TGTGCCAGTTCCTCTACTAGCGGGGGTTACAATGAGCAGTTCTTC.

This clonotype was detected a few times. CDR3 DNA sequence: TGCGCCAGCAGCGGGGATGCATTCTCTGGGGCCAACGTCCTGACTTTC. Translating gives CASSGDAFSGANVLTF. This chain links TRBV5-1 with TRBJ2-6; D gene uncertain. Trimming removed 4 bases from V and 0 bases from J, with 11 bases in between. In germline, CDR1 is SGHRS, CDR2 YFSETQ. The CDR3 is made up of 16 amino acids. The whole variable domain, filled in from reference TRBV5-1 and TRBJ2-6, reads KAGVTQTPRYLIKTRGQQVTLSCSPISGHRSVSWYQQTPGQGLQFLFEYFSETQRNKGNFPGRFSGRQFSNSRSEMNVSTLELGDSALYLCASSGDAFSGANVLTFGAGSRLTVL.

The count of this clonotype is one. The rearrangement joins TRBV24-1 to TRBJ2-5; TRBD2 matches 7 bases. The CDR3 runs to 18 residues. V lost 3 bases to trimming and J lost 1 base; unmatched junction nucleotides: 13. Germline V gene sequence: CDR1 KGHDR, CDR2 SFDVKD. This CDR3 is CATSDPPSGLGLQETQYF. CDR3 sequence (DNA): TGTGCCACCAGTGATCCTCCCTCCGGACTAGGACTCCAAGAGACCCAGTACTTC.

This clonotype turned up a few times. The rearrangement uses TRBV5-1 and TRBJ2-3, with 11 bases that match TRBD2. The CDR3 totals 16 residues. Germline CDR1 is SGHRS and CDR2 is YFSETQ. Trimming cost V 4 bases and J 6 bases; bases outside gene matches: 10. The CDR3 spells CASSPETSGVGDTQYF. CDR3 in DNA: TGCGCCAGCAGCCCCGAGACTAGCGGGGTAGGGGATACGCAGTATTTT.